These T cell receptor beta chains were read from a single sample in a study of OX40 agonist ivuxolimab in advanced cancers. Using immunoSEQ multiplex PCR, the repertoire was profiled, and TCRdb retains in-frame clones only, with some absent. The table lists around 110,000 clones, 90% to 95% of them singletons. This specimen was CD4+ or CD8+ T cells sorted from blood, taken in a trial of the OX40 agonist ivuxolimab. The receptors originated from an adult with an advanced solid tumor such as melanoma, head and neck, liver or kidney cancer. The CDR3 runs from the conserved cysteine through the conserved F or W. The order of the fields is V gene, D gene, J gene, CDR3 length, clone size, CDR3 protein, CDR3 DNA. The D gene is left open where the match is weak. A row's size may be missing; if present it is once, few, many or a size class.

>TRBV2|-|TRBJ2-1|13|-
CASSSTNGPVQFF
TGTGCCAGCAGTAGTACTAATGGGCCGGTCCAGTTCTTC
>TRBV29-1|TRBD1|TRBJ2-7|15|-
CSVEKGQGASYEQYF
TGCAGCGTTGAAAAGGGACAGGGGGCTTCCTACGAGCAGTACTTC
>TRBV7-8|TRBD2|TRBJ2-3|17|-
CASSQVAGGLSTDTQYF
TGTGCCAGCAGCCAAGTAGCGGGGGGGCTGTCGACAGATACGCAGTATTTT
>TRBV2|-|TRBJ2-1|15|-
CASSPMGPTANEQFF
TGTGCCAGCAGCCCCATGGGACCGACTGCCAATGAGCAGTTCTTC
>TRBV27|-|TRBJ2-3|15|-
CASTLRSLGTDTQYF
TGTGCCAGCACTTTACGGTCCCTTGGCACAGATACGCAGTATTTT
>TRBV6-1|-|TRBJ2-6|13|-
CAGVAAGANVLTF
TGTGCCGGAGTAGCGGCTGGGGCCAACGTCCTGACTTTC
>TRBV4-2|TRBD1|TRBJ2-6|20|-
CASSQVMTGGTGSGANVLTF
TGTGCCAGCAGCCAAGTTATGACAGGGGGCACGGGCTCTGGGGCCAACGTCCTGACTTTC
>TRBV2|-|TRBJ2-7|12|once
CASSDGSYEQYF
TGTGCCAGCAGTGACGGGTCCTACGAGCAGTACTTC
>TRBV9|TRBD2|TRBJ2-7|15|-
CASSVAGTRGYEQYF
TGTGCCAGCAGCGTCGCTGGGACTAGGGGCTACGAGCAGTACTTC
>TRBV6-5|-|TRBJ1-2|11|-
CASRQGSGYTF
TGTGCCAGCAGACAAGGGAGTGGCTACACCTTC
>TRBV7-2|TRBD2|TRBJ2-7|16|-
CASSSAGLAGHYEQYF
TGTGCCAGCAGCTCCGCCGGACTAGCGGGGCACTACGAGCAGTACTTC
>TRBV6-5|TRBD1|TRBJ2-7|16|-
CASSYTSGTGLSEQYF
TGTGCCAGCAGTTACACGAGCGGGACAGGGCTGTCCGAGCAGTACTTC
>TRBV2|-|TRBJ1-5|14|-
CASSDDGGWKAQHF
TGTGCCAGCAGTGATGACGGGGGTTGGAAGGCCCAGCATTTT
>TRBV7-3|-|TRBJ2-1|14|-
CASSLDSLYNEQFF
TGTGCCAGCAGCCTCGACAGCCTTTACAATGAGCAGTTCTTC
>TRBV5-1|TRBD2|TRBJ2-5|14|-
CASSFGTTQETQYF
TGCGCCAGCAGCTTTGGGACTACCCAAGAGACCCAGTACTTC
>TRBV28|TRBD1|TRBJ1-5|12|-
CATQGAGQPQHF
TGTGCCACCCAGGGGGCGGGACAGCCCCAGCATTTT
>TRBV7-3|-|TRBJ2-7|14|-
CASSHRGSVYEQYF
TGTGCCAGCAGCCACCGGGGGAGTGTGTACGAGCAGTACTTC
>TRBV5-1|-|TRBJ1-6|15|-
CASSLEGFYNSPLHF
TGCGCCAGCAGCTTGGAGGGTTTCTATAATTCACCCCTCCACTTT
>TRBV9|-|TRBJ2-1|16|-
CASSVGARGGNNEQFF
TGTGCCAGCAGCGTAGGCGCGAGGGGTGGAAACAATGAGCAGTTCTTC
>TRBV5-1|TRBD2|TRBJ2-7|14|-
CASRLAGGLYEQYF
TGCGCCAGCAGACTAGCGGGAGGGCTCTACGAGCAGTACTTC
>TRBV15|-|TRBJ2-5|16|-
CATSSRGGSYQETQYF
TGTGCCACCAGCAGTAGGGGGGGCTCGTACCAAGAGACCCAGTACTTC
>TRBV28|-|TRBJ2-3|20|once
CASSSLLRSTLDTSTDTQYF
TGTGCCAGCAGTTCCCTCCTTAGATCAACCTTAGATACTAGCACAGATACGCAGTATTTT
>TRBV6-5|TRBD2|TRBJ2-1|16|-
CASSYSSGRIYNEQFF
TGTGCCAGCAGTTACTCGAGCGGGAGGATCTACAATGAGCAGTTCTTC
>TRBV6-1|TRBD1|TRBJ2-3|14|-
CASSSRTGADTQYF
TGTGCCAGCAGTAGTAGGACAGGGGCAGATACGCAGTATTTT
>TRBV5-4|TRBD1|TRBJ1-6|15|-
CASSPRQGVNSPLHF
TGTGCCAGCAGCCCTCGACAGGGGGTGAATTCACCCCTCCACTTT
>TRBV20-1|-|TRBJ1-4|11|-
CSVSAIEKLFF
TGCAGTGTGTCGGCTATCGAAAAACTGTTTTTT
>TRBV5-1|-|TRBJ1-6|16|-
CASRVEGPSYNSPLHF
TGCGCCAGCAGAGTTGAGGGACCCTCCTATAATTCACCCCTCCACTTT
>TRBV6-5|TRBD1|TRBJ1-6|15|-
CASSYLGQLNSPLHF
TGTGCCAGCAGTTACTTGGGACAGCTTAATTCACCCCTCCACTTT
>TRBV7-9|-|TRBJ2-7|13|-
CASSLSGGHEQYF
TGTGCCAGCAGCTTATCGGGGGGCCACGAGCAGTACTTC
>TRBV27|-|TRBJ2-7|13|-
CASSFTGLNEQYF
TGTGCCAGCAGTTTCACAGGGCTCAACGAGCAGTACTTC
>TRBV6-5|-|TRBJ2-3|14|-
CASREVGRTDTQYF
TGTGCCAGCAGAGAGGTCGGTCGCACAGATACGCAGTATTTT
>TRBV27|-|TRBJ1-2|16|-
CASSFLRDIPNYGYTF
TGTGCCAGCAGTTTTCTTAGGGACATCCCTAACTATGGCTACACCTTC
>TRBV7-2|-|TRBJ1-5|15|-
CASSLGSGTNQPQHF
TGTGCCAGCAGCTTAGGTTCAGGGACTAATCAGCCCCAGCATTTT
>TRBV5-1|TRBD2|TRBJ2-2|17|-
CASSLRASGTTTGELFF
TGCGCCAGCAGCTTGCGGGCTAGCGGAACGACCACCGGGGAGCTGTTTTTT
>TRBV30|-|TRBJ1-5|14|-
CAWSVDQLNQPQHF
TGTGCCTGGAGTGTAGATCAGCTAAATCAGCCCCAGCATTTT
>TRBV28|-|TRBJ1-1|14|once
CASRNAGGDTEAFF
TGTGCCAGCAGGAACGCAGGAGGGGACACTGAAGCTTTCTTT
>TRBV7-2|-|TRBJ2-1|12|-
CASSLRFNEQFF
TGTGCCAGCAGCCTGAGATTCAATGAGCAGTTCTTC
>TRBV28|-|TRBJ1-1|12|-
CASRIGASGAFF
TGTGCCAGCAGAATCGGAGCGTCGGGAGCTTTCTTT
>TRBV20-1|-|TRBJ2-5|11|-
CSARIQETQYF
TGCAGTGCTAGGATTCAAGAGACCCAGTACTTC
>TRBV11-2|TRBD2|TRBJ2-5|15|-
CASSLDGGDRETQYF
TGTGCCAGCAGCTTAGATGGGGGGGATAGGGAGACCCAGTACTTC
>TRBV7-8|-|TRBJ2-5|11|once
CASSSTETQYF
TGTGCCAGCAGCTCAACAGAGACCCAGTACTTC
>TRBV5-1|-|TRBJ2-7|14|-
CASSLVGVTYEQYF
TGCGCCAGCAGCTTGGTAGGCGTCACCTACGAGCAGTACTTC
>TRBV7-3|TRBD1|TRBJ1-1|15|once
CASSLTGQGYSIAFF
TGTGCCAGCAGCTTAACGGGACAGGGGTACAGTATTGCTTTCTTT
>TRBV6-5|-|TRBJ2-2|15|-
CASRARPGHTGELFF
TGTGCCAGCAGAGCCCGGCCGGGGCACACCGGGGAGCTGTTTTTT
>TRBV11-2|-|TRBJ2-7|12|-
CASSTQGHEQYF
TGTGCCAGCAGCACCCAGGGCCACGAGCAGTACTTC
>TRBV18|-|TRBJ2-5|13|-
CASSPPSRETQYF
TGTGCCAGCTCACCACCGTCACGGGAGACCCAGTACTTC
>TRBV29-1|TRBD1|TRBJ2-2|15|-
CSAGNPGQGPGELFF
TGCAGCGCCGGAAACCCGGGACAGGGTCCCGGGGAGCTGTTTTTT
>TRBV28|-|TRBJ1-1|14|once
CASQVQGLNTEAFF
TGTGCCAGCCAAGTACAGGGATTGAACACTGAAGCTTTCTTT
>TRBV9|TRBD2|TRBJ2-7|15|-
CASSVETGGPYEQYF
TGTGCCAGCAGCGTAGAGACGGGAGGGCCCTACGAGCAGTACTTC
>TRBV10-1|TRBD2|TRBJ2-1|14|-
CASSASGAYNEQFF
TGCGCCAGCAGTGCTAGCGGAGCTTACAATGAGCAGTTCTTC
>TRBV2|-|TRBJ2-3|15|-
CASSEVAIGTDTQYF
TGTGCCAGCAGTGAAGTAGCAATAGGCACAGATACGCAGTATTTT
>TRBV14|TRBD1|TRBJ2-3|17|-
CASSSGDRNIQRDTQYF
TGTGCCAGCAGCTCCGGGGACAGAAATATCCAAAGAGATACGCAGTATTTT
>TRBV11-2|-|TRBJ2-2|17|-
CASTMRGRAQNTGELFF
TGTGCCAGCACCATGAGGGGGAGGGCCCAGAACACCGGGGAGCTGTTTTTT